These T cell receptor beta chains were read from a single sample in a study of persistence of HIV-infected CD4 T cells. The antigens these receptors bind are not known. Sequenced by immunoSEQ multiplex PCR; TCRdb stores in-frame clones only, minus some. The sample carries 40,000 or so clones, roughly 90% recorded once. The sample in question was CD4+ T cells sorted from PBMCs after roughly 18-hour stimulation, obtained from a patient who received antiretroviral therapy. These receptors were obtained from an adult woman with HIV who was CMV-seropositive. Both conserved end residues are part of each CDR3. The D gene is left open where the match is weak. Rows may omit the clone size; those that give it use once, few, many or a size class.

j_call | v_call | d_call | cdr3_length | clone_size | cdr3_aa | cdr3_nt
TRBJ2-6 | TRBV30 | NA | 16 | NA | CAWSFSTAWGANVLTF | TGTGCCTGGAGTTTCTCGACGGCCTGGGGGGCCAACGTCCTGACTTTC
TRBJ2-6 | TRBV2 | NA | 13 | NA | CASSNSGANVLTF | TGTGCCAGCAGTAACTCTGGGGCCAACGTCCTGACTTTC
TRBJ2-1 | TRBV10-2 | NA | 14 | NA | CASSEPGSYNEQFF | TGCGCCAGCAGTGAACCGGGCTCCTACAATGAGCAGTTCTTC
TRBJ1-1 | TRBV4-1 | TRBD1 | 15 | NA | CASSHLDRVNTEAFF | TGCGCCAGCAGCCACCTCGACAGGGTGAACACTGAAGCTTTCTTT
TRBJ1-2 | TRBV7-3 | TRBD1 | 13 | NA | CASSLRQGTGYTF | TGTGCCAGCAGCTTACGACAGGGAACCGGCTACACCTTC
TRBJ1-1 | TRBV6-5 | NA | 11 | few | CASTLAGGTFF | TGTGCCAGCACCCTGGCCGGGGGAACTTTCTTT
TRBJ2-7 | TRBV9 | TRBD2 | 14 | NA | CASSVAGGTYEQYF | TGTGCCAGCAGCGTAGCGGGGGGTACCTACGAGCAGTACTTC
TRBJ1-1 | TRBV5-4 | NA | 14 | few | CASSRPSMNTEAFF | TGTGCCAGCAGCCGACCGTCCATGAACACTGAAGCTTTCTTT
TRBJ1-1 | TRBV5-1 | NA | 15 | NA | CASSLDGALNTEAFF | TGCGCCAGCAGCTTGGATGGGGCCCTGAACACTGAAGCTTTCTTT
TRBJ1-1 | TRBV28 | NA | 11 | NA | CASSSIDEAFF | TGTGCCAGCAGTTCAATCGATGAAGCTTTCTTT